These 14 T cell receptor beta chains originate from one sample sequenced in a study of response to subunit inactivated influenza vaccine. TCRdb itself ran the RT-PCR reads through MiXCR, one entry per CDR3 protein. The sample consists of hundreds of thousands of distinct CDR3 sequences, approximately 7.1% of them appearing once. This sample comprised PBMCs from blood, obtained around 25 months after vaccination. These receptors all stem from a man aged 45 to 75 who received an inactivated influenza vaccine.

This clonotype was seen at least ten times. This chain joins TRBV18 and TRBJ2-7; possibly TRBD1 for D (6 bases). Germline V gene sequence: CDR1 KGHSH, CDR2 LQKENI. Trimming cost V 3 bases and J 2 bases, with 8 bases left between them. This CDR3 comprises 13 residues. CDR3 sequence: CASSPDSTYEQYF. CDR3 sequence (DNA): TGTGCCAGCTCACCGGACAGCACCTACGAGCAGTACTTC.

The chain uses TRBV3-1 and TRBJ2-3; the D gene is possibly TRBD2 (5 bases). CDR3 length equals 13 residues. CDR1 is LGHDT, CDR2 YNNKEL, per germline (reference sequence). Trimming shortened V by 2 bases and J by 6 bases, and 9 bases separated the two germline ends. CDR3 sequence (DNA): TGTGCCAGCAGCCAAACTAGAGGTGATACGCAGTATTTT. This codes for CASSQTRGDTQYF.

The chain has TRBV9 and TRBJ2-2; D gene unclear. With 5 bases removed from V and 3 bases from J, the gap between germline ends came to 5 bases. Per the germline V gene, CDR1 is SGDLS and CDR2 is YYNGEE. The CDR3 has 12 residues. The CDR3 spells CASSVYTGELFF. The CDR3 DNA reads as TGTGCCAGCAGTGTCTACACCGGGGAGCTGTTTTTT.

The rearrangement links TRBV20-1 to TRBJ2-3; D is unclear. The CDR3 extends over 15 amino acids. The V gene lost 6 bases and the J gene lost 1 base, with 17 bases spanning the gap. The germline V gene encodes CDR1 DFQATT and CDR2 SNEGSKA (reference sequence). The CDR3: CSARRPFPGTDTQYF. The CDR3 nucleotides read TGCAGTGCCAGACGGCCCTTTCCGGGCACAGATACGCAGTATTTT.

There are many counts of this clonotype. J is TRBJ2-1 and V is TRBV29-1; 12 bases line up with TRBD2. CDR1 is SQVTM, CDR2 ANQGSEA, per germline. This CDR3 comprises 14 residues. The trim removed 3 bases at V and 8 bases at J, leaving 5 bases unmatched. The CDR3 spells CSVERLAGVYEQFF. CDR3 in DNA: TGCAGCGTTGAGCGACTAGCGGGAGTTTATGAGCAGTTCTTC.

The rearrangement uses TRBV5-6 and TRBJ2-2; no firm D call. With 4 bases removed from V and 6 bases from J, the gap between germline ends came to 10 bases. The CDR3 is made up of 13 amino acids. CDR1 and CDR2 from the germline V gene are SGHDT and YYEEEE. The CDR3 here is CASSPRPAGELFF. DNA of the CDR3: TGTGCCAGCAGCCCCCGGCCAGCCGGGGAGCTGTTTTTT.

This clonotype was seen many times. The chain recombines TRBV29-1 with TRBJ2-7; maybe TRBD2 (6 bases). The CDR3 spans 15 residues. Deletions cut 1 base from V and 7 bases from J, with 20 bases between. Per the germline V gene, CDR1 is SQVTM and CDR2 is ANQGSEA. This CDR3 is CSVEGGGSPVLEQYF. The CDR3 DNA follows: TGCAGCGTTGAAGGTGGAGGGTCCCCCGTACTTGAGCAGTACTTC.

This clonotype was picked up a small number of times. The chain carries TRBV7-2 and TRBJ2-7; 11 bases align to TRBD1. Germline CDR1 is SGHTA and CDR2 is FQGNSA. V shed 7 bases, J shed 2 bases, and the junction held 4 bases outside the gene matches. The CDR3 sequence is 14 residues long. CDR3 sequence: CASKRDRGTYEQYF. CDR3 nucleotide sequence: TGTGCCAGCAAACGGGACAGGGGGACCTACGAGCAGTACTTC. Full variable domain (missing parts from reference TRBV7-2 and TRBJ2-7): GAGVSQSPSNKVTEKGKDVELRCDPISGHTALYWYRQSLGQGLEFLIYFQGNSAPDKSGLPSDRFSAERTGGSVSTLTIQRTQQEDSAVYLCASKRDRGTYEQYFGPGTRLTVT.

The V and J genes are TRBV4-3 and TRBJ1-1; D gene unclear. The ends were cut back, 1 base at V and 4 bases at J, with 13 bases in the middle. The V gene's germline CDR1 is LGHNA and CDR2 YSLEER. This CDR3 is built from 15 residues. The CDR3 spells CASSQGRGLVTEAFF. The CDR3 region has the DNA TGCGCCAGCAGCCAAGGCCGGGGTCTGGTCACTGAAGCTTTCTTT.

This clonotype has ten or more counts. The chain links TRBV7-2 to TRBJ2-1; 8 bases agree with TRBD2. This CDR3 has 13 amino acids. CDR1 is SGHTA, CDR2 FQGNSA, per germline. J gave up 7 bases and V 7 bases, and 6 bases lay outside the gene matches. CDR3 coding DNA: TGTGCCAGCAAGCGGGAGAATGGTAATGAGCAGTTCTTC. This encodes CASKRENGNEQFF.

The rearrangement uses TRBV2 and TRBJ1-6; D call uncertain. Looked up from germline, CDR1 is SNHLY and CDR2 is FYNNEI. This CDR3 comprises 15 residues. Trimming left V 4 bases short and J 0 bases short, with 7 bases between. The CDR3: CASSAVSSYNSPLHF. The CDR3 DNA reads TGTGCCAGCAGTGCAGTGAGCTCCTATAATTCACCCCTCCACTTT.

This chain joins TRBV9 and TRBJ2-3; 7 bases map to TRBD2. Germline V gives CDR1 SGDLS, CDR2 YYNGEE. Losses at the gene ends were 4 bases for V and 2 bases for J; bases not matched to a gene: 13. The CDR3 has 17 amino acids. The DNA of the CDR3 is TGTGCCAGCAGCCTGGGGCGGCTAGCGGCAACCACAGATACGCAGTATTTT. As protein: CASSLGRLAATTDTQYF.

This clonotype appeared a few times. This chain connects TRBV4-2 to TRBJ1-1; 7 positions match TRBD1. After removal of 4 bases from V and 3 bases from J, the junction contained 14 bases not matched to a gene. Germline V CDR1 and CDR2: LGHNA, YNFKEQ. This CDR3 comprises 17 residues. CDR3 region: CASSPNRGATVDTEAFF. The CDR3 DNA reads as TGTGCCAGCAGCCCCAACAGGGGCGCTACCGTTGACACTGAAGCTTTCTTT.

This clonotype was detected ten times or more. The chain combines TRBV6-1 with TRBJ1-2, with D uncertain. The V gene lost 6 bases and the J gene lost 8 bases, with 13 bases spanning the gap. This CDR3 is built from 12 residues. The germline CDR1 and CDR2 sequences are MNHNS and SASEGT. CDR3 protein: CASSMDRPGYTF. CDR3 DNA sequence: TGTGCCAGCAGCATGGACCGACCCGGCTACACCTTC.